These 22 T cell receptor beta chains were all obtained from the same sample, sequenced in a study of OX40 agonist ivuxolimab in advanced cancers. Only in-frame clones appear in the TCRdb table, and some are missing; sequencing was by immunoSEQ multiplex PCR. The sample carries more than 65,000 clones, about 89% recorded once. The sequencing used CD4+ or CD8+ T cells sorted from blood, collected in a trial of the OX40 agonist ivuxolimab. Every receptor here comes from an adult with an advanced solid tumor such as melanoma, head and neck, liver or kidney cancer.

This chain links TRBV7-9 with TRBJ1-2; weak D call: TRBD1 (5 bases). The CDR3 consists of 15 residues. The V gene's germline CDR1 is SEHNR and CDR2 FQNEAQ (reference sequence). Trimming stripped 5 bases from V and 4 bases from J, with 17 bases between. The DNA for the CDR3 is TGTGCCAGCAGCCCTTCGGGGCAGGGAATCTATGGCTACACCTTC. Its protein is CASSPSGQGIYGYTF.

J is TRBJ2-7 and V is TRBV6-1, with 7 nucleotides matching TRBD1. CDR1 and CDR2 from the germline V gene are MNHNS and SASEGT. Trimming removed 6 bases from V and 3 bases from J; junction bases left unmatched: 8. The CDR3 is made up of 14 amino acids. The CDR3 DNA reads TGTGCCAGCAGGGGGGACAGCCCGGGCTACGAGCAGTACTTC. Protein: CASRGDSPGYEQYF.

This clone was counted between two and nine times. This chain connects TRBV30 to TRBJ1-5, with D maybe TRBD1 (6 bases). V was shortened by 1 base and J by 6 bases, with 13 bases between the two germline ends. The CDR3 has 14 amino acids. Germline V CDR1 and CDR2: GTSNPN, SVGIG (reference sequence). Here the CDR3 DNA reads TGTGCCTGGAGTGCTCTGGGGGCGCGTCAGCCCCAGCATTTT. The encoded protein is CAWSALGARQPQHF.

This clone was detected a few times. In the same sample, other DNA sequences code for this CDR3. The V gene is TRBV11-2, the J gene TRBJ2-7; 7 bases align to TRBD2. V trimming: 1 base; J trimming: 1 base; junction bases outside the gene matches: 1. Germline V CDR1 and CDR2: SGHAT, FQNNGV. The CDR3 has 14 residues. CDR3 protein: CASSLAGGSYEQYF. CDR3 bases: TGTGCCAGCAGCTTAGCGGGAGGTTCCTACGAGCAGTACTTC. Complete variable domain (other parts from reference TRBV11-2 and TRBJ2-7): EAGVAQSPRYKIIEKRQSVAFWCNPISGHATLYWYQQILGQGPKLLIQFQNNGVVDDSQLPKDRFSAERLKGVDSTLKIQPAKLEDSAVYLCASSLAGGSYEQYFGPGTRLTVT.

CDR3 in amino acids: CASSLDGDPWYGYTF. CDR3 nucleotides: TGCGCCAGCAGCTTAGATGGGGATCCCTGGTATGGCTACACCTTC. The rearrangement joins TRBV5-1 to TRBJ1-2; D is uncertain. Trimming left V 2 bases short and J 5 bases short, with 16 bases between. This CDR3 region has 15 residues. Germline loops: CDR1 SGHRS, CDR2 YFSETQ. Filled out from reference TRBV5-1 and TRBJ1-2, the complete variable domain reads KAGVTQTPRYLIKTRGQQVTLSCSPISGHRSVSWYQQTPGQGLQFLFEYFSETQRNKGNFPGRFSGRQFSNSRSEMNVSTLELGDSALYLCASSLDGDPWYGYTFGSGTRLTVV.

This sequence joins TRBV7-9 and TRBJ2-1; possibly TRBD2 for D (6 bases). The CDR3 extends over 15 amino acids. CDR1 is SEHNR, CDR2 FQNEAQ, per germline (reference sequence). Trimming took 1 base from V and 6 from J, leaving 13 bases between them. As DNA, the CDR3 is TGTGCCAGCAGCTTAGTTAGCGGAGGGGCCAATGAGCAGTTCTTC. Amino acids: CASSLVSGGANEQFF.

The chain is built from TRBV15 and TRBJ2-7; 7 positions agree with TRBD1. CDR1 is LNHNV, CDR2 YYDKDF, per germline (reference sequence). Germline trimming cut 0 bases from V and 3 bases from J; bases unmatched to any gene: 2. The CDR3 loop spans 14 amino acids. The CDR3 coding sequence is TGTGCCACCAGCAGAGACAGGGGGTTCTACGAGCAGTACTTC. Protein: CATSRDRGFYEQYF.

V and J are TRBV30 and TRBJ2-3; 7 positions match TRBD2. This CDR3 is built from 16 residues. J gave up 2 bases and V 5 bases, and 13 bases lay outside the gene matches. Germline CDR1 is GTSNPN and CDR2 is SVGIG (reference sequence). CDR3 in amino acids: CAWVPLPAGATDTQYF. In DNA form, the CDR3 reads TGTGCCTGGGTACCCCTGCCGGCGGGAGCCACAGATACGCAGTATTTT.

This chain joins TRBV29-1 and TRBJ2-7; 7 nucleotides align to TRBD2. The V gene's germline CDR1 is SQVTM and CDR2 ANQGSEA. Trimming removed 5 bases from V and 1 base from J; junction bases left unmatched: 5. The CDR3 is 13 residues long. The CDR3 reads CSVQAGASYEQYF. CDR3 DNA: TGCAGCGTTCAGGCGGGAGCTTCCTACGAGCAGTACTTC.

This clone was observed a handful of times. The chain links TRBV5-1 to TRBJ2-7; D possibly corresponds to TRBD2 (5 bases). The CDR3 runs 15 residues. Trimming took 0 bases from V and 5 from J, leaving 15 bases between them. In germline, CDR1 is SGHRS, CDR2 YFSETQ. The CDR3 DNA reads TGCGCCAGCAGCTTGGGTTTGGGAGTAAACGACGAGCAGTACTTC. Residues: CASSLGLGVNDEQYF. The full variable domain, rest sourced from reference TRBV5-1 and TRBJ2-7, is KAGVTQTPRYLIKTRGQQVTLSCSPISGHRSVSWYQQTPGQGLQFLFEYFSETQRNKGNFPGRFSGRQFSNSRSEMNVSTLELGDSALYLCASSLGLGVNDEQYFGPGTRLTVT.

This clone was seen a few times. The rearrangement links TRBV6-5 to TRBJ2-2; 7 positions match TRBD2. V lost 5 bases to trimming and J lost 7 bases; unmatched junction nucleotides: 10. The CDR3 runs to 15 residues. CDR1 is MNHEY, CDR2 SVGAGI, per germline. CDR3 DNA sequence: TGTGCCAGCAGTCATTGGGGGAGGGCCGACGGGGAGCTGTTTTTT. Translating gives CASSHWGRADGELFF.

The chain combines TRBV19 with TRBJ2-3, with D uncertain. The CDR3 extends over 13 amino acids. V gave up 4 bases and J gave up 2 bases, with 7 bases separating them. In germline, CDR1 is LNHDA, CDR2 SQIVND (reference sequence). The CDR3 loop reads CASSTVITDTQYF. The CDR3 nucleotides are TGTGCCAGTAGTACAGTAATCACAGATACGCAGTATTTT.

V gene TRBV29-1 combines with J gene TRBJ2-5; TRBD1 agrees at 7 bases. The CDR3 contains 13 residues. V shed 2 bases and J 1 base; nucleotides not matched to a gene: 1. Germline-derived CDR1 and CDR2 are SQVTM and ANQGSEA. The CDR3 DNA is TGCAGCGTTGAACGGGACAGCCAAGAGACCCAGTACTTC. This encodes CSVERDSQETQYF.

The rearrangement joins TRBV18 to TRBJ2-1, with 9 nucleotides matching TRBD2. The ends lost 1 base at V and 10 bases at J; junction bases unmatched: 5. There are 14 residues in the CDR3. Germline CDR1 is KGHSH and CDR2 is LQKENI. The DNA of the CDR3 is TGTGCCAGCTCACCACGACTAGCGGAGGAGGAGCAGTTCTTC. Translation gives CASSPRLAEEEQFF.

J is TRBJ2-7 and V is TRBV30, with D uncertain. Per the germline V gene, CDR1 is GTSNPN and CDR2 is SVGIG (reference sequence). The V gene lost 0 bases and the J gene lost 3 bases, with 3 bases spanning the gap. The CDR3 has 11 amino acids. This CDR3 reads CAWSVYYEQYF. The CDR3 coding sequence is TGTGCCTGGAGTGTTTACTACGAGCAGTACTTC.

The chain couples TRBV7-8 to TRBJ1-1; a possible D gene is TRBD1 (5 bases). The V gene lost 5 bases and the J gene lost 4 bases, with 17 bases spanning the gap. Germline V gene lookup returns CDR1 SGHVS and CDR2 FQNEAQ. This CDR3 spans 15 amino acids. In DNA, the CDR3 is TGTGCCAGCAGCCGATCTCGGGGGGTGAGCACTGAAGCTTTCTTT. Protein: CASSRSRGVSTEAFF.

The J gene is TRBJ2-1, the V gene TRBV18; tentatively, D is TRBD2 (6 bases). There are 13 residues in the CDR3. Trimming cost V 4 bases and J 5 bases, with 9 bases left between them. Germline CDR1 is KGHSH and CDR2 is LQKENI. CDR3 bases: TGTGCCAGCTCACAGGGGACTGACAATGAGCAGTTCTTC. Translated: CASSQGTDNEQFF.

The rearrangement links TRBV21-1 to TRBJ1-5; the listed D gene, TRBD1, was not tested against the DNA. TRBV21-1 is noted as a pseudogene. The CDR3 covers 14 residues. DNA of the CDR3: TGTGCCAGCAGAATATTCAGGGGCCTAAGGCCCCAGCATTTT. Encoded protein: CASRIFRGLRPQHF.

The CDR3 region has the DNA TGTGCCAGCACCCTGAGGGCGCGGGACTCCTACAATGAGCAGTTCTTC. Translated, it gives CASTLRARDSYNEQFF. The rearrangement links TRBV5-4 to TRBJ2-1; D may be TRBD2 (6 bases). This CDR3 contains 16 residues. The germline V and J ends were trimmed by 6 bases and 0 bases, with 16 bases remaining between them. The V gene's germline CDR1 is SGHNT and CDR2 YYREEE (reference sequence).

This chain uses TRBV21-1 with TRBJ1-5; the table's D call, TRBD1, has no DNA check behind it. TRBV21-1 is reported as a pseudogene. CDR3 size: 18 residues. For the CDR3, the DNA is TGTGCCAGCAGCCCGCCGGGACAGATACTCGGGGGCAATCAGCCCCAGCATTTT. Translated: CASSPPGQILGGNQPQHF.

The chain is built from TRBV6-1 and TRBJ2-7; the D gene is possibly TRBD2 (6 bases). CDR1 is MNHNS and CDR2 is SASEGT in the germline V gene. The CDR3 spans 14 residues. Trimming cost V 8 bases and J 9 bases, with 23 bases left between them. CDR3 nucleotide sequence: TGTGCCAGCTTATCGGGAGTAGGGTCCCGCACGCAGTACTTC. This codes for CASLSGVGSRTQYF.

A single count supports this clone. The chain carries TRBV5-6 and TRBJ2-3, with D possibly being TRBD1 (5 bases). V shed 4 bases and J shed 4 bases, with 10 bases lying between them. The CDR3 has 13 residues. The germline V gene has CDR1 SGHDT and CDR2 YYEEEE. CDR3 coding DNA: TGTGCCAGCAGCACCCAGGGCCCAGATACGCAGTATTTT. Translating gives CASSTQGPDTQYF.